These T cell receptor beta chains were read from a single sample in a study of regulatory T cells in long-lasting Graves disease. TCRdb re-called the multiplex PCR reads with MiXCR, one entry per CDR3 protein. The sample lists fewer than 400,000 distinct CDR3 sequences, 15% to 20% occurring once. The sequencing here drew on peripheral blood mononuclear cells (PBMCs), taken at new diagnosis, from a patient treated with antithyroid drugs. The receptors were sampled from a female donor with Graves disease. The CDR3 runs from the conserved cysteine through the conserved F or W. D genes are given only for firm matches. Clone size is given for some rows only: seen once, a few or many times, or a class if the clone is expanded.

j_call d_call v_call clone_size cdr3_aa cdr3_nt
TRBJ1-2 TRBD1 TRBV15 . CATSRVGQGPYGYTF TGTGCCACCAGCAGAGTGGGACAGGGACCCTATGGCTACACCTTC
TRBJ2-7 TRBD2 TRBV20-1 many CSAIGTSGRYEQYF TGCAGTGCCATCGGGACTAGCGGACGCTACGAGCAGTACTTC
TRBJ2-1 . TRBV19 many CASTPQTGNNEQFF TGTGCCAGTACCCCACAGACAGGTAACAATGAGCAGTTCTTC
TRBJ2-2 . TRBV27 . CASREVSGELFF TGTGCCAGCAGGGAGGTCTCCGGGGAGCTGTTTTTT
TRBJ2-7 . TRBV12-3/TRBV12-4 many CAGSRWAPPRYEQYF TGTGCCGGCAGTAGGTGGGCCCCCCCCAGGTACGAGCAGTACTTC
TRBJ2-5 TRBD2 TRBV24-1 . CATSVRAGGPQAQYF TGTGCCACCAGTGTTCGGGCGGGAGGGCCGCAGGCCCAGTACTTC
TRBJ2-1 . TRBV5-6 . CASSLLGGSGNNEQFF TGTGCCAGCAGCCTTCTGGGGGGCTCCGGGAACAATGAGCAGTTCTTC
TRBJ1-5 . TRBV28 many CASTAGGSNQPQHF TGTGCCAGCACCGCGGGGGGTAGCAATCAGCCCCAGCATTTT
TRBJ2-5 . TRBV11-3 many CASSSSPHARETQYF TGTGCCAGCAGCTCTAGCCCCCATGCCCGGGAGACCCAGTACTTC
TRBJ1-5 . TRBV27 many CASSLTPSNQPQHF TGTGCCAGCAGTTTGACACCTAGCAATCAGCCCCAGCATTTT
TRBJ2-5 TRBD1 TRBV4-1 . CASSHGQADMGETQYF TGCGCCAGCAGCCACGGACAGGCAGATATGGGGGAGACCCAGTACTTC
TRBJ1-1 . TRBV27 many CASRLVRGSTEAFF TGTGCCAGCAGACTCGTTAGGGGGAGTACTGAAGCTTTCTTT
TRBJ2-3 . TRBV14 many CASSPAFSFADTQYF TGTGCCAGCAGCCCAGCGTTCTCCTTCGCAGATACGCAGTATTTT
TRBJ2-3 TRBD2 TRBV29-1 . CSVEPSGRASDTQYF TGCAGCGTTGAGCCTAGCGGGAGGGCCTCAGATACGCAGTATTTT
TRBJ1-2 . TRBV30 many CAWSTDYGYTF TGTGCCTGGAGTACAGACTATGGCTACACCTTC
TRBJ2-5 TRBD2 TRBV12-3/TRBV12-4 many CASRTLAGGKTQYF TGTGCCAGCAGGACCCTAGCGGGAGGGAAGACCCAGTACTTC
TRBJ1-1 . TRBV6-1 many CASRATGQITEAFF TGTGCCAGCAGAGCGACGGGGCAGATCACTGAAGCTTTCTTT
TRBJ2-2 TRBD2 TRBV10-2 few CASTSGRGELFF TGCGCCAGCACTAGCGGGAGGGGGGAGCTGTTTTTT
TRBJ2-1 TRBD1 TRBV24-1 . CATSDTGTANNEQFF TGTGCCACCAGTGACACCGGGACAGCCAACAATGAGCAGTTCTTC
TRBJ1-1 TRBD1 TRBV12-3/TRBV12-4 many CASSPDRGIWNTEAFF TGTGCCAGCAGCCCAGACAGGGGAATTTGGAACACTGAAGCTTTCTTT
TRBJ2-1 . TRBV2 many CASSDRQRVEQFF TGTGCCAGCAGTGATAGGCAGAGAGTCGAGCAGTTCTTC
TRBJ1-2 TRBD1 TRBV28 many CASSSGWDRAGYTF TGTGCCAGCAGTTCAGGCTGGGACAGGGCTGGCTACACCTTC
TRBJ1-1 . TRBV28 many CASSSVWTEAFF TGTGCCAGCAGTTCAGTTTGGACTGAAGCTTTCTTT
TRBJ2-1 TRBD2 TRBV5-1 few CASSPRTSGIVDEQFF TGCGCCAGCAGCCCGCGGACTAGCGGGATCGTCGATGAGCAGTTCTTC
TRBJ1-4 TRBD1 TRBV6-1 many CASSEYPGTGGEKLFF TGTGCCAGCAGTGAATATCCCGGGACAGGGGGCGAAAAACTGTTTTTT
TRBJ1-1 . TRBV29-1 . CSVRIDRNTEAFF TGCAGCGTGCGAATCGACAGGAACACTGAAGCTTTCTTT
TRBJ2-2 TRBD2 TRBV6-5 many CASSSTSGRAGELFF TGTGCCAGCAGTTCAACTAGCGGGAGGGCAGGGGAGCTGTTTTTT
TRBJ1-6 TRBD1 TRBV19 . CASSHRDRGAPLHF TGTGCCAGTAGTCACCGGGACAGGGGAGCGCCCCTCCACTTT
TRBJ2-3 . TRBV28 many CASTPNAPDTQYF TGTGCCAGCACCCCGAATGCCCCAGATACGCAGTATTTT
TRBJ2-1 . TRBV10-3 many CATWDSDHEQFF TGTGCCACCTGGGACTCGGACCATGAGCAGTTCTTC
TRBJ2-1 TRBD2 TRBV24-1 few CATSEPIGTSGNNEQFF TGTGCCACCAGTGAGCCCATTGGGACTAGCGGGAACAATGAGCAGTTCTTC
TRBJ2-3 TRBD2 TRBV5-6 few CASSSPAVAGGSTDTQYF TGTGCCAGCAGCTCCCCGGCGGTAGCGGGAGGTAGCACAGATACGCAGTATTTT
TRBJ2-2 . TRBV7-3 many CASSLGSGELFF TGTGCCAGCAGCCTAGGGTCCGGGGAGCTGTTTTTT